This T cell receptor beta chain was retrieved from a study of control samples from healthy donors and cancer patients. Produced via immunoSEQ multiplex PCR; TCRdb's table is partial and in-frame only. Here the sample spans some 130,000 clones, around 92% being singletons. The CDR3 runs to 13 residues. The V gene's germline CDR1 is SGHTS and CDR2 YDEGEE. V was clipped by 1 base and J by 4 bases, with 8 bases between them. Sequences were obtained from blood. The chain employs TRBV5-8 and TRBJ2-5; D is perhaps TRBD1 or TRBD2 (5 bases each). The receptor was isolated from a woman aged 45-65 years in good health. The CDR3 DNA reads as TGTGCCAGCAGCTTGTATGGGACAGAGACCCAGTACTTC. Translated, it gives CASSLYGTETQYF.